The source of this TCR beta chain is a study of blood T cell repertoires in COVID-19. Study context: PBMCs, B-cell-depleted T cells, or T cells provided the cDNA or gDNA that made up the material.

V was pared by 0 bases and J by 4 bases, with 9 bases between. The CDR3 runs 14 residues. From germline, CDR1 is MNHEY and CDR2 SVGAGI. Adults between roughly 18 and 100 years of age took part from 20 to 25 US areas. Assay used: immunoSEQ multiplex PCR; TCRdb lists only in-frame clones, some missing. The top ten hold 2.4% of the sample, which has around 140,000 clones, around 80% seen once. Source material: PBMCs or T cells enriched from blood (not recorded which). This chain joins TRBV6-5 and TRBJ2-5; D possibly corresponds to TRBD2 (6 bases). The source of this sequence is a man between 40 and 49 years old with acute COVID-19. The CDR3 sequence: CASSYSEGRETQYF. CDR3 sequence (DNA): TGTGCCAGCAGTTACTCGGAGGGAAGAGAGACCCAGTACTTC.